The subject of this entry is one T cell receptor beta chain. Antigen unknown. Sequencing used immunoSEQ multiplex PCR; TCRdb keeps in-frame clones, though not all of them. The sample includes tens of thousands of clones, 70% to 90% of them seen just once. The V and J ends lost 2 bases and 7 bases respectively, with 6 bases between them. CDR3 length: 11 residues. Germline values: CDR1 MNHEY, CDR2 SVGAGI. This sample is drawn from a study of OX40 agonist ivuxolimab in advanced cancers. Overall study: Of mixed ages from about 20 to 80 and averaging 60 years, the group was about 80% male. Partial responses were seen in three patients, one with hepatocellular carcinoma and two with cutaneous melanoma.

Regarding the study as a whole: Clonal expansion from baseline to week 6 occurred in both CD4+ and CD8+ T cells.

V and J are TRBV6-5 and TRBJ2-7; D is unclear. The origin of this receptor is an adult with an advanced solid tumor such as melanoma, head and neck, liver or kidney cancer. The sequenced sample was CD4+ or CD8+ T cells sorted from blood, obtained in a trial of the OX40 agonist ivuxolimab. This chain's CDR3 is CASSYMGEQYF. The CDR3, as DNA: TGTGCCAGCAGTTACATGGGGGAGCAGTACTTC.